One and the same sample provided the 19 T cell receptor beta chains below, sequenced in a study of blood T cell repertoires in COVID-19. Produced via immunoSEQ multiplex PCR; TCRdb's table is partial and in-frame only. The sample comprises roughly 260,000 clones, around nine tenths of which are singletons, and about 10% rests with the top ten. The sequencing input was peripheral blood. The receptors come from a man aged 35 to 55 who had recovered from COVID-19.

V and J are TRBV18 and TRBJ2-3; D remains unclear. This CDR3 spans 15 amino acids. Trimming cost V 1 base and J 0 bases, with 8 bases left between them. Germline lookup yields CDR1 KGHSH and CDR2 LQKENI. The CDR3 region is CASSPLATSTDTQYF. The DNA for the CDR3 is TGTGCCAGCTCACCACTAGCCACTAGCACAGATACGCAGTATTTT.

The chain joins TRBV3-1 (or the pseudogene TRBV3-2) to TRBJ2-7; D is uncertain. The CDR3 contains 15 residues. Per the germline V gene, CDR1 is LGHDT and CDR2 is YNNKEL (reference sequence). Trimming took 0 bases from V and 0 from J, leaving 9 bases between them. CDR3: CASSQEELSSYEQYF. Written as DNA, the CDR3 is TGTGCCAGCAGCCAAGAGGAGCTGAGCTCCTACGAGCAGTACTTC.

The chain recombines TRBV5-8 with TRBJ1-5; 7 positions agree with TRBD1. Trimming took 4 bases from V and 6 from J; bases not matched to a gene: 13. This CDR3 has 16 amino acids. Per germline, CDR1 SGHTS and CDR2 YDEGEE. Here the CDR3 reads CASSDYRGPGGQPQHF. CDR3 bases: TGTGCCAGCAGCGACTACAGGGGCCCCGGGGGTCAGCCCCAGCATTTT.

The chain combines TRBV6-6 with TRBJ2-1; a weak D match, TRBD2 (5 bases). Germline CDR1 is MNHNY and CDR2 is SVGAGI (reference sequence). The CDR3 totals 13 residues. V was cut by 1 base and J by 8 bases, with 9 bases left in between. The CDR3 loop reads CASSYLAGYEQFF. CDR3 sequence (DNA): TGTGCCAGCAGTTACTTGGCGGGCTATGAGCAGTTCTTC.

This chain links TRBV4-2 with TRBJ2-2, with a possible D match to TRBD1 (5 bases). CDR1 and CDR2 from the germline V gene are LGHNA and YNFKEQ. The CDR3 has 15 residues. Trimming took off 1 base at V and 1 base at J, with 7 bases between the two ends. The CDR3 sequence is CASSQATGNTGELFF. In nucleotides, the CDR3 is TGTGCCAGCAGCCAAGCAACAGGGAACACCGGGGAGCTGTTTTTT.

The V and J genes are TRBV4-2 and TRBJ1-5; the match to TRBD1 covers 10 bases. Germline V gene sequence: CDR1 LGHNA, CDR2 YNFKEQ. This CDR3 has 18 amino acids. V shed 2 bases and J 5 bases; nucleotides not matched to a gene: 12. CDR3 nucleotide sequence: TGTGCCAGCAGCCAAAACCGGGACAGGGGTGGGATGGATCAGCCCCAGCATTTT. Its translation: CASSQNRDRGGMDQPQHF.

The J gene is TRBJ2-3, the V gene TRBV28; weak D call: TRBD2 (5 bases). V lost 5 bases to trimming and J lost 6 bases, with 12 bases between them. The CDR3 is 13 residues long. The germline CDR1 and CDR2 sequences are MDHEN and SYDVKM. CDR3 sequence: CASSTNRGDTQYF. In DNA, the CDR3 is TGTGCCAGCAGTACCAACCGCGGGGATACGCAGTATTTT.

The rearrangement joins TRBV3-1 (or the pseudogene TRBV3-2) to TRBJ2-7, with 12 bases matching TRBD2. The CDR3 is 14 amino acids. Germline assignment: CDR1 LGHDT and CDR2 YNNKEL (reference sequence). V shed 0 bases, J shed 8 bases, and the junction held 2 bases outside the gene matches. This CDR3 is CASSQELAGGKQYF. The CDR3 DNA reads as TGTGCCAGCAGCCAAGAACTAGCGGGAGGAAAGCAGTACTTC.

The V gene is TRBV10-3, the J gene TRBJ2-5, with a weak D call TRBD2 (5 bases). V lost 7 bases, J lost 0 bases, and 12 bases lay in between. CDR1 and CDR2 (germline): ENHRY, SYGVKD. The CDR3 spans 14 residues. CDR3 coding DNA: TGTGCCATCAAACCTCAGAGGGACCAAGAGACCCAGTACTTC. Protein: CAIKPQRDQETQYF.

The chain recombines TRBV19 with TRBJ2-5, with 9 bases identical to TRBD1. The CDR3 is 14 residues long. Trimming removed 7 bases from V and 7 bases from J; junction bases left unmatched: 10. Germline V lookup: CDR1 LNHDA, CDR2 SQIVND (reference sequence). This CDR3 reads CASIPGQGLATQYF. CDR3 DNA: TGTGCCAGTATCCCGGGACAGGGATTAGCGACCCAGTACTTC. The whole variable domain, remainder taken from reference TRBV19 and TRBJ2-5, is DGGITQSPKYLFRKEGQNVTLSCEQNLNHDAMYWYRQDPGQGLRLIYYSQIVNDFQKGDIAEGYSVSREKKESFPLTVTSAQKNPTAFYLCASIPGQGLATQYFGPGTRLLVL.

The table lists this clone with many counts. The chain combines TRBV5-1 with TRBJ2-7, with TRBD2 identical over 7 bases. V shed 4 bases and J 6 bases; nucleotides not matched to a gene: 1. Germline V lookup: CDR1 SGHRS, CDR2 YFSETQ. This CDR3 has 11 amino acids. Here the CDR3 DNA reads TGCGCCAGCAGCACGGGGGGCGAGCAGTACTTC. This gives the protein CASSTGGEQYF. The full variable domain, rest sourced from reference TRBV5-1 and TRBJ2-7, is KAGVTQTPRYLIKTRGQQVTLSCSPISGHRSVSWYQQTPGQGLQFLFEYFSETQRNKGNFPGRFSGRQFSNSRSEMNVSTLELGDSALYLCASSTGGEQYFGPGTRLTVT.

This CDR3 reads CAISDRQGYQPQHF. CDR3 nucleotides: TGTGCCATCAGTGACCGACAGGGTTATCAGCCCCAGCATTTT. The rearrangement joins TRBV10-3 to TRBJ1-5, with TRBD1 identical over 7 bases. The CDR3 length is 14 residues. With V trimmed by 3 bases and J by 5 bases, 4 bases remained unmatched. From germline, CDR1 is ENHRY and CDR2 SYGVKD.

The chain is built from TRBV7-2 and TRBJ2-7, with TRBD2 as a possible D gene (5 bases). V shed 2 bases and J shed 1 base, with 12 bases lying between them. The CDR3 has 15 residues. Germline V CDR1 and CDR2: SGHTA, FQGNSA. The chain's CDR3 is CASSLFWTGSYEQYF. CDR3 DNA: TGTGCCAGCAGCTTATTTTGGACTGGATCCTACGAGCAGTACTTC.

The chain couples TRBV27 to TRBJ2-7; 10 bases line up with TRBD2. The CDR3 runs to 18 residues. Germline values: CDR1 MNHEY, CDR2 SMNVEV (reference sequence). J was trimmed by 5 bases and V by 5 bases; bases with no gene match: 18. The CDR3 sequence: CASSPHPLAGRGVHEQYF. The CDR3, as DNA: TGTGCCAGCAGTCCCCACCCACTAGCGGGAAGAGGGGTCCACGAGCAGTACTTC.

The J gene is TRBJ2-7, the V gene TRBV7-9, with a tentative D call TRBD2 (6 bases). Trimming left V 3 bases short and J 1 base short, with 13 bases between. CDR1 is SEHNR, CDR2 FQNEAQ, per germline (reference sequence). There are 15 residues in the CDR3. The CDR3 DNA sequence: TGTGCCAGCAGCTTTGGCGGGGCCCTATCCTACGAGCAGTACTTC. Its translation is CASSFGGALSYEQYF.

The V call is TRBV6-5, the J call TRBJ2-7, with 9 bases matching TRBD1. CDR3 length: 15 amino acids. CDR1 MNHEY and CDR2 SVGAGI come from the germline V gene. V shed 6 bases, J shed 2 bases, and the junction held 8 bases outside the gene matches. The CDR3 loop is CASRRGQGIPYEQYF. The CDR3 DNA follows: TGTGCCAGCAGACGGGGACAGGGCATACCCTACGAGCAGTACTTC.

The V and J genes are TRBV9 and TRBJ2-2; TRBD2 matches 8 bases. This CDR3 has 16 amino acids. V was pared by 1 base and J by 3 bases, with 5 bases of the junction left unmatched. The germline V gene encodes CDR1 SGDLS and CDR2 YYNGEE. Written as DNA, the CDR3 is TGTGCCAGCAGCGTATTTCCAGCGGGAGACACCGGGGAGCTGTTTTTT. It encodes CASSVFPAGDTGELFF.

The chain couples TRBV29-1 to TRBJ2-1; the D is unclear. CDR1 is SQVTM, CDR2 ANQGSEA, per germline. The V end lost 4 bases, the J end lost 0 bases, and 10 bases lay between the germline ends. The CDR3 length is 14 residues. CDR3 coding DNA: TGCAGCGTTGTTGCTCATAGCTCCTACAATGAGCAGTTCTTC. It specifies CSVVAHSSYNEQFF.

V is TRBV6-5 and J is TRBJ2-1; 9 bases are a match to TRBD2. The length of the CDR3 is 14 residues. Germline V gene data show CDR1 as MNHEY and CDR2 as SVGAGI. J lost 7 bases, V lost 7 bases, and 8 bases had no gene match. CDR3 nucleotides: TGTGCCAGCATTGGCGGGGGGGCCTGGAATGAGCAGTTCTTC. Translation: CASIGGGAWNEQFF.